This T cell receptor beta chain came from a study of blood T cell repertoires in COVID-19. Looking at the study overall: Material from acute and convalescent COVID-19 was sourced from the United States, Italy and Spain.

This clone was seen a few times. Using immunoSEQ multiplex PCR, the repertoire was profiled, and TCRdb retains in-frame clones only, with some absent. This table holds hundreds of thousands of clones, 70% to 85% found once. The length of the CDR3 is 15 residues. The V gene end was trimmed by 5 bases and the J gene end by 2 bases; junction bases not matched to a gene: 6. CDR1 and CDR2 from the germline V gene are SGHRS and YFSETQ. The chain uses TRBV5-1 and TRBJ2-2; 7 bases agree with TRBD1. The clonotype was recovered from a woman older than 75 with active or convalescent COVID-19. The sample comprised peripheral blood. This CDR3 reads CASRTGTANTGELFF. The DNA for the CDR3 is TGCGCCAGCAGAACCGGGACAGCAAACACCGGGGAGCTGTTTTTT.